The 21 T cell receptor beta chains presented below share a single source sample, sequenced in a study of blood T cell repertoires in COVID-19 (TCRdb year 2020). Library preparation was by the immunoSEQ multiplex PCR assay. The source is immuneACCESS, and TCRdb retained only in-frame sequences with V and J called. Part of the clones is not carried over; for the studies checked, unresolved V genes explain less than half of this, and the remainder is unexplained. This sample comprises about 61,000 clones, around 87% of them detected only once. Of the sample, over 6.5% falls within the top ten clones. Sequences were obtained from peripheral blood. The receptors derive from a man in his fifties or sixties with acute or convalescent COVID-19.

This rearrangement joins TRBV15 to TRBJ1-2; D gene unclear. The V gene lost 1 base and the J gene lost 0 bases, with 6 bases spanning the gap. The CDR3 is made up of 14 amino acids. Germline CDR1 is LNHNV and CDR2 is YYDKDF (reference sequence). CDR3 residues: CATSRGQSNYGYTF. In nucleotides, the CDR3 is TGTGCCACCAGCAGAGGACAATCTAACTATGGCTACACCTTC.

In this sample, this clone turned up once. V usage is TRBV27 and J usage is TRBJ1-5, with D possibly TRBD1 on 6 matching bases. The CDR3 contains 13 residues. Trimming shortened V by 5 bases and J by 4 bases, and 9 bases separated the two germline ends. CDR1 MNHEY and CDR2 SMNVEV come from the germline V gene (reference sequence). CDR3 bases: TGTGCCAGCAGTCCACAGGGAAATCAGCCCCAGCATTTT. It translates to CASSPQGNQPQHF.

The chain links TRBV28 to TRBJ2-3, with D unclear. V lost 6 bases to trimming and J lost 1 base, with 20 bases between them. Germline CDR1 reads MDHEN; CDR2 reads SYDVKM. The CDR3 covers 17 residues. The CDR3 DNA reads TGTGCCAGCAGCGCCCTCACACTGAGGAGCCGCACAGATACGCAGTATTTT. Translated: CASSALTLRSRTDTQYF.

On this clone: Different DNA sequences within this sample yield the same CDR3. The chain carries TRBV18 and TRBJ1-1; D perhaps matches TRBD1 (5 bases). With 0 bases removed from V and 4 bases from J, the gap between germline ends came to 6 bases. The CDR3 spans 13 residues. Germline assignment: CDR1 KGHSH and CDR2 LQKENI. The CDR3 spells CASSPPGGTEAFF. The DNA for the CDR3 is TGTGCCAGCTCACCACCGGGGGGCACTGAAGCTTTCTTT. The full variable domain, with the rest looked up from reference TRBV18 and TRBJ1-1, is NAGVMQNPRHLVRRRGQEARLRCSPMKGHSHVYWYRQLPEEGLKFMVYLQKENIIDESGMPKERFSAEFPKEGPSILRIQQVVRGDSAAYFCASSPPGGTEAFFGQGTRLTVV.

This sequence joins TRBV25-1 and TRBJ2-2; maybe TRBD2 (6 bases). V lost 1 base, J lost 7 bases, and 10 bases lay in between. The germline gives CDR1 MGHDK, CDR2 SYGVNS. This CDR3 comprises 14 residues. CDR3 amino acids: CASSEFGGSGELFF. For the CDR3, the DNA is TGTGCCAGCAGTGAATTCGGAGGGAGCGGGGAGCTGTTTTTT. Full variable domain (rest looked up from reference TRBV25-1 and TRBJ2-2): EADIYQTPRYLVIGTGKKITLECSQTMGHDKMYWYQQDPGMELHLIHYSYGVNSTEKGDLSSESTVSRIRTEHFPLTLESARPSHTSQYLCASSEFGGSGELFFGEGSRLTVL.

The chain joins TRBV4-3 to TRBJ2-7; D is perhaps TRBD2 (6 bases). V was trimmed by 0 bases and J by 3 bases, leaving 9 bases between them. CDR3 size: 14 residues. The germline gives CDR1 LGHNA, CDR2 YSLEER. Here the CDR3 reads CASSQDLGGYEQYF. CDR3 nucleotide sequence: TGCGCCAGCAGCCAAGATTTGGGGGGCTACGAGCAGTACTTC.

V is TRBV7-2 and J is TRBJ1-2, with D maybe TRBD1 (5 bases). V lost 5 bases and J 4 bases, leaving 11 bases between the germline ends. The CDR3 contains 13 residues. The V gene's germline CDR1 is SGHTA and CDR2 FQGNSA. CDR3 in amino acids: CASSRRGFYGYTF. CDR3 DNA sequence: TGTGCCAGCAGCCGCCGGGGGTTCTATGGCTACACCTTC.

The rearrangement uses TRBV24-1 and TRBJ2-2; D is ambiguous. CDR1 is KGHDR and CDR2 is SFDVKD in the germline V gene. The CDR3 length is 13 residues. Trimming took 4 bases from V and 4 from J, leaving 6 bases between them. The CDR3, as DNA: TGTGCCACCAGTGAACAGATCACCGGGGAGCTGTTTTTT. Its protein product is CATSEQITGELFF.

Only one count was recorded for this clone. A read error may produce the germline difference seen at one junction end. The CDR3 sequence: CASSTGAQGEGAGNF. CDR3 coding DNA: TGTGCCAGCAGCACAGGGGCACAGGGAGAGGGGGCAGGGAACTTC. The chain carries TRBV11-2 and TRBJ2-7; 7 nucleotides match TRBD1. The CDR3 spans 15 residues. Germline V gene sequence: CDR1 SGHAT, CDR2 FQNNGV.

J is TRBJ1-5 and V is TRBV19, with D possibly TRBD1 on 5 matching bases. Germline lookup yields CDR1 LNHDA and CDR2 SQIVND (reference sequence). V was trimmed by 1 base and J by 2 bases, leaving 12 bases between them. This CDR3 is 16 amino acids long. The chain's CDR3 is CASSIGRDSGNQPQHF. CDR3 nucleotide sequence: TGTGCCAGTAGTATAGGGCGGGACTCAGGCAATCAGCCCCAGCATTTT.

The count of this clone is one. This sequence joins TRBV2 and TRBJ1-2; D is perhaps TRBD1 (5 bases). Germline CDR1 reads SNHLY; CDR2 reads FYNNEI. The V end lost 4 bases, the J end lost 3 bases, and 24 bases lay between the germline ends. CDR3 length: 18 amino acids. CDR3 protein: CASSGPDSKESLDYGYTF. CDR3 coding DNA: TGTGCCAGCAGTGGGCCCGACAGTAAAGAATCCCTCGACTATGGCTACACCTTC.

This sequence joins TRBV9 and TRBJ1-2, with D perhaps TRBD1 (5 bases). Germline V lookup: CDR1 SGDLS, CDR2 YYNGEE. The V gene lost 4 bases and the J gene lost 4 bases, with 17 bases spanning the gap. The CDR3 length is 15 residues. The CDR3 region has the DNA TGTGCCAGCAGCCCAATTCAGGGTGTGGGCTATGGCTACACCTTC. This gives the protein CASSPIQGVGYGYTF.

This rearrangement joins TRBV1 to TRBJ1-2; the tabulated D call, TRBD1, remains unverified against the DNA. TRBV1 has pseudogene status. This CDR3 region has 17 residues. In DNA form, the CDR3 reads TGCACCAGCAGCCATAAACAGGGAAGGGGGTTTAACTATGGCTACACCTTC. This gives the protein CTSSHKQGRGFNYGYTF.

This chain connects TRBV2 to TRBJ2-3, with a possible D match to TRBD2 (6 bases). V was pared by 6 bases and J by 3 bases, with 13 bases between. Per germline, CDR1 SNHLY and CDR2 FYNNEI. The CDR3 length is 14 residues. CDR3 in amino acids: CASRTRGGTDTQYF. CDR3 nucleotides: TGTGCCAGCAGGACGCGGGGCGGGACAGATACGCAGTATTTT.

This chain connects TRBV7-2 to TRBJ2-7; TRBD1 agrees at 8 bases. This CDR3 has 14 residues. Trimming cost V 1 base and J 3 bases; bases outside gene matches: 2. Germline CDR1 SGHTA, CDR2 FQGNSA. For the CDR3, the DNA is TGTGCCAGCAGCTTAGGGACAGGGCTCTACGAGCAGTACTTC. Its protein is CASSLGTGLYEQYF. Full variable domain (outside the CDR3, taken from reference TRBV7-2 and TRBJ2-7): GAGVSQSPSNKVTEKGKDVELRCDPISGHTALYWYRQSLGQGLEFLIYFQGNSAPDKSGLPSDRFSAERTGGSVSTLTIQRTQQEDSAVYLCASSLGTGLYEQYFGPGTRLTVT.

This rearrangement joins TRBV7-2 to TRBJ2-5; 7 nucleotides line up with TRBD1. The CDR3 has 16 residues. V lost 0 bases and J lost 1; bases outside the gene matches: 5. The germline V gene encodes CDR1 SGHTA and CDR2 FQGNSA. The CDR3: CASSLAMGQPQETQYF. CDR3 coding DNA: TGTGCCAGCAGCTTAGCCATGGGACAGCCCCAAGAGACCCAGTACTTC.

This clone is labeled as medium-sized. The chain employs TRBV7-8 and TRBJ2-5; 9 nucleotides match TRBD1. This CDR3 is 17 amino acids long. V lost 5 bases and J lost 3; bases outside the gene matches: 13. Germline values: CDR1 SGHVS, CDR2 FQNEAQ. CDR3 region: CASSPYSGTGSKETQYF. The DNA for the CDR3 is TGTGCCAGCAGCCCATACTCCGGGACAGGGAGCAAAGAGACCCAGTACTTC.

The chain is built from TRBV27 and TRBJ2-3; 14 bases agree with TRBD2. There are 16 residues in the CDR3. J was trimmed by 4 bases and V by 5 bases; bases with no gene match: 5. Germline CDR1 and CDR2: MNHEY and SMNVEV (reference sequence). The CDR3 sequence: CASSPGLAGVPDTQYF. In DNA form, the CDR3 reads TGTGCCAGCAGTCCGGGACTAGCGGGGGTACCAGATACGCAGTATTTT.

The gene calls are TRBV9 and TRBJ1-6, with D unresolved. This CDR3 has 16 amino acids. In germline, CDR1 is SGDLS, CDR2 YYNGEE. V was clipped by 0 bases and J by 3 bases, with 10 bases between them. The CDR3 loop reads CASSVEEQFYNSPLHF. The CDR3 DNA reads as TGTGCCAGCAGCGTAGAGGAACAGTTCTATAATTCACCCCTCCACTTT. The variable domain in full, completed from reference TRBV9 and TRBJ1-6, reads DSGVTQTPKHLITATGQRVTLRCSPRSGDLSVYWYQQSLDQGLQFLIQYYNGEERAKGNILERFSAQQFPDLHSELNLSSLELGDSALYFCASSVEEQFYNSPLHFGNGTRLTVT.

This chain links TRBV27 with TRBJ1-1; tentative D call: TRBD1 (6 bases). The V and J ends lost 2 bases and 3 bases respectively, with 7 bases between them. CDR1 and CDR2 (germline): MNHEY, SMNVEV (reference sequence). The CDR3 is made up of 13 amino acids. The CDR3 reads CASSLKGDTEAFF. CDR3 coding DNA: TGTGCCAGCAGTTTAAAGGGGGACACTGAAGCTTTCTTT.

The chain links TRBV18 to TRBJ1-4, with TRBD1 as a possible D gene (6 bases). This CDR3 region has 15 residues. Germline V gene sequence: CDR1 KGHSH, CDR2 LQKENI. Trimming took off 9 bases at V and 3 bases at J, with 17 bases between the two ends. The CDR3 loop is CASSQAWGPNEKLFF. CDR3 in DNA: TGTGCCAGTTCGCAGGCGTGGGGGCCTAATGAAAAACTGTTTTTT. The full variable domain, its missing parts supplied by reference TRBV18 and TRBJ1-4, is NAGVMQNPRHLVRRRGQEARLRCSPMKGHSHVYWYRQLPEEGLKFMVYLQKENIIDESGMPKERFSAEFPKEGPSILRIQQVVRGDSAAYFCASSQAWGPNEKLFFGSGTQLSVL.